The sample holds a few counts of the clone carrying this T cell receptor beta chain. CDR3 length: 12 amino acids. Germline CDR1 is SQVTM and CDR2 is ANQGSEA. V was clipped by 7 bases and J by 5 bases, with 11 bases between them. TCRdb's copy holds only in-frame clones and misses some; the assay was immunoSEQ multiplex PCR. The repertoire includes 17,000 or so clones, about 86% of them detected once, and 11% sits in the top ten. The source of the sample is a study of control samples from healthy donors and cancer patients. The chain links TRBV29-1 to TRBJ2-2; D gene uncertain. The TCR comes from a woman aged 65 to 85 with colorectal cancer. The specimen was PBMCs. CDR3 sequence: CSARPGTGELFF. The DNA of the CDR3 is TGCAGCGCCCGACCTGGGACCGGGGAGCTGTTTTTT.